A single sample is the source of the 32 T cell receptor beta chains below, sequenced in a study of shared clonotypes between healthy human individuals. The repertoire was sequenced with immunoSEQ multiplex PCR; TCRdb's copy has only in-frame clones and lacks some. The table includes about 2.3 million clones, roughly 92% detected once. The specimen sequenced was naive CD4+ T cells from PBMCs. Subset meaning: CD45RA+ positively selected. These receptors originate from a young man in good health. Some clones in this sample may be carry-over from other donors' samples.

The genes are TRBV7-3 and TRBJ2-1; 8 bases are a match to TRBD2. Unmatched junction bases numbered 3, after V lost 0 bases and J lost 2 bases. Germline loops: CDR1 SGHTA, CDR2 FQGTGA. CDR3 length equals 16 residues. The CDR3 DNA sequence: TGTGCCAGCAGCTTAACGCCAGCGGGAGCCTACAATGAGCAGTTCTTC. It translates to CASSLTPAGAYNEQFF.

The rearrangement uses TRBV19 and TRBJ1-2; the D is unclear. V was shortened by 3 bases and J by 3 bases, with 8 bases between the two germline ends. The germline V gene encodes CDR1 LNHDA and CDR2 SQIVND (reference sequence). This CDR3 has 13 residues. In DNA form, the CDR3 reads TGTGCCAGTAGTATTTCAGCCGACTATGGCTACACCTTC. As protein: CASSISADYGYTF.

V usage is TRBV19 and J usage is TRBJ2-7; TRBD1 matches 7 bases. CDR1 and CDR2 from the germline V gene are LNHDA and SQIVND (reference sequence). The V and J ends lost 1 base and 3 bases, in that order; junction bases with no gene match: 6. CDR3 length: 15 residues. The CDR3 coding sequence is TGTGCCAGTAGTATAGCTGGACAGGTCTACTACGAGCAGTACTTC. Translated: CASSIAGQVYYEQYF. The whole variable domain, filled in from reference TRBV19 and TRBJ2-7, reads DGGITQSPKYLFRKEGQNVTLSCEQNLNHDAMYWYRQDPGQGLRLIYYSQIVNDFQKGDIAEGYSVSREKKESFPLTVTSAQKNPTAFYLCASSIAGQVYYEQYFGPGTRLTVT.

This clone has only one observation. The chain links TRBV9 to TRBJ2-3; no definite D call. V was shortened by 4 bases and J by 0 bases, with 12 bases between the two germline ends. Per germline, CDR1 SGDLS and CDR2 YYNGEE. CDR3 length: 15 residues. The DNA for the CDR3 is TGTGCCAGCAGCCAGCAACGGGCTAGCACAGATACGCAGTATTTT. The encoded protein is CASSQQRASTDTQYF.

The chain joins TRBV5-1 to TRBJ1-3; the match to TRBD1 covers 7 bases. The length of the CDR3 is 14 residues. V lost 5 bases to trimming and J lost 3 bases; unmatched junction nucleotides: 5. CDR1 is SGHRS, CDR2 YFSETQ, per germline. DNA of the CDR3: TGCGCCAGCAGATCAGGGGGTTATGGAAACACCATATATTTT. Translating it yields CASRSGGYGNTIYF.

This clone has just one count. The V gene is TRBV6-5, the J gene TRBJ2-2; D is ambiguous. This CDR3 contains 16 residues. V was clipped by 4 bases and J by 4 bases, with 16 bases between them. Germline CDR1 MNHEY, CDR2 SVGAGI. The CDR3, as DNA: TGTGCCAGCAGTTTTCCTCGTCCCGGCGGCACCGGGGAGCTGTTTTTT. Amino acids: CASSFPRPGGTGELFF.

The chain couples TRBV2 to TRBJ1-5; possibly TRBD1 for D (5 bases). CDR1 and CDR2 (germline): SNHLY, FYNNEI. The length of the CDR3 is 14 residues. V was trimmed by 9 bases and J by 11 bases, leaving 23 bases between them. This CDR3 is CARGTGTPEGTQHF. The CDR3 nucleotides are TGTGCCAGAGGAACCGGGACCCCTGAGGGGACCCAGCATTTT.

CDR3 nucleotide sequence: TGTGCCAGCAGTGAAGTCGTAGGTTGGAGGGGATTGAGGGAGACCCAGTACTTC. Translated, it gives CASSEVVGWRGLRETQYF. The chain couples TRBV6-1 to TRBJ2-5, with D perhaps TRBD2 (6 bases). The length of the CDR3 is 18 residues. V lost 1 base, J lost 5 bases, and 23 bases lay in between. Germline V gives CDR1 MNHNS, CDR2 SASEGT.

The rearrangement joins TRBV5-1 to TRBJ2-5; 8 bases are shared with TRBD2. V dropped 0 bases and J dropped 7; count of bases not matched to a gene: 5. Germline V CDR1 and CDR2: SGHRS, YFSETQ. The CDR3 runs 14 residues. The CDR3 is CASSLAGGSGTQYF. CDR3 DNA: TGCGCCAGCAGCTTGGCGGGGGGGTCGGGGACCCAGTACTTC.

On this clone: The same CDR3 arises from other DNA sequences in this sample as well. The V gene is TRBV5-1, the J gene TRBJ2-7; TRBD2 agrees at 15 bases. The CDR3 is 15 residues long. Per the germline V gene, CDR1 is SGHRS and CDR2 is YFSETQ. V was clipped by 5 bases and J by 3 bases; unmatched bases: 3. The DNA of the CDR3 is TGCGCCAGCAGTTCGGGACTAGCGGGAGGCTACGAGCAGTACTTC. This gives the protein CASSSGLAGGYEQYF. Using reference TRBV5-1 and TRBJ2-7 for the parts outside the CDR3, the full variable domain is KAGVTQTPRYLIKTRGQQVTLSCSPISGHRSVSWYQQTPGQGLQFLFEYFSETQRNKGNFPGRFSGRQFSNSRSEMNVSTLELGDSALYLCASSSGLAGGYEQYFGPGTRLTVT.

This rearrangement joins TRBV2 to TRBJ1-5, with TRBD1 matching over 7 bases. CDR3 length: 14 residues. The V gene end was trimmed by 6 bases and the J gene end by 6 bases; junction bases not matched to a gene: 8. Germline V gives CDR1 SNHLY, CDR2 FYNNEI. Written as DNA, the CDR3 is TGTGCCAGCAGACGGCCAGGGGGATTTCAGCCCCAGCATTTT. Its translation: CASRRPGGFQPQHF.

This chain joins TRBV5-1 and TRBJ2-5; 8 bases map to TRBD1. This CDR3 contains 13 residues. CDR1 is SGHRS, CDR2 YFSETQ, per germline. Trimming removed 3 bases from V and 6 bases from J; junction bases left unmatched: 4. CDR3 nucleotide sequence: TGCGCCAGCAGCTCCGACAGGGGTAAGACCCAGTACTTC. Its protein is CASSSDRGKTQYF.

The J gene is TRBJ1-2, the V gene TRBV7-6; 10 bases are a match to TRBD1. The ends lost 0 bases at V and 7 bases at J; junction bases unmatched: 8. This CDR3 spans 16 amino acids. The germline V gene encodes CDR1 SGHVS and CDR2 FNYEAQ. In DNA, the CDR3 is TGTGCCAGCAGCTTAGCGCTTTCCGGGACAGGGGCTGGCTACACCTTC. Amino acids: CASSLALSGTGAGYTF.

This chain connects TRBV6-5 to TRBJ1-2, with a possible D match to TRBD1 (6 bases). Germline CDR1 and CDR2: MNHEY and SVGAGI. V lost 4 bases to trimming and J lost 4 bases, with 16 bases between them. CDR3 length equals 15 residues. DNA of the CDR3: TGTGCCAGCAGTTCACTTACGGGCAGGGGCTATGGCTACACCTTC. It translates to CASSSLTGRGYGYTF.

This chain uses TRBV7-3 with TRBJ2-6, with 8 positions matching TRBD1. This CDR3 is 18 amino acids long. CDR1 is SGHTA, CDR2 FQGTGA, per germline. Unmatched junction bases numbered 12, after V lost 5 bases and J lost 3 bases. The CDR3 bases are TGTGCCAGCAGCCATCCTACAGGGGGAATTGTTGGGGCCAACGTCCTGACTTTC. It is translated as CASSHPTGGIVGANVLTF.

As for this clone: The same CDR3 is also encoded by other DNA sequences in this sample. The V call is TRBV7-9, the J call TRBJ1-1; D gene unclear. CDR3 size: 15 residues. V was clipped by 0 bases and J by 1 base, with 9 bases between them. Germline V CDR1 and CDR2: SEHNR, FQNEAQ (reference sequence). Written as DNA, the CDR3 is TGTGCCAGCAGCTTAGCGGTGGCTAGGAACACTGAAGCTTTCTTT. Its translation: CASSLAVARNTEAFF.

Only a few counts were recorded for this clone. The genes are TRBV5-1 and TRBJ2-2; TRBD2 matches 8 bases. CDR1 and CDR2 (germline): SGHRS, YFSETQ. With V trimmed by 0 bases and J by 4 bases, 5 bases remained unmatched. The CDR3 is made up of 16 amino acids. In DNA, the CDR3 is TGCGCCAGCAGCTTGGCGGGAGGGCCGGGCACCGGGGAGCTGTTTTTT. Translated, it gives CASSLAGGPGTGELFF.

The genes are TRBV6-1 and TRBJ2-2; possible D gene TRBD2, 5 bases. V was trimmed by 1 base and J by 4 bases, leaving 16 bases between them. Per the germline V gene, CDR1 is MNHNS and CDR2 is SASEGT. This CDR3 is 17 amino acids long. CDR3 loop: CASSEGSGRRTTGELFF. DNA of the CDR3: TGTGCCAGCAGTGAAGGATCCGGAAGGAGGACCACCGGGGAGCTGTTTTTT.

J is TRBJ2-1 and V is TRBV11-3; 8 bases match TRBD1. V lost 4 bases and J lost 7; bases outside the gene matches: 6. Germline V lookup: CDR1 SGHNT, CDR2 YENEEA. The CDR3 consists of 14 residues. CDR3 nucleotide sequence: TGTGCCAGCAGCTCGGACAGGGATGGTAATGAGCAGTTCTTC. Its protein is CASSSDRDGNEQFF.

The genes are TRBV7-9 and TRBJ1-2, with D possibly matching TRBD1 (6 bases). Trimming took 1 base from V and 0 from J, leaving 9 bases between them. Germline V gene sequence: CDR1 SEHNR, CDR2 FQNEAQ (reference sequence). The length of the CDR3 is 15 residues. In DNA, the CDR3 is TGTGCCAGCAGCTTAGGCCAGGGGACTAACTATGGCTACACCTTC. This codes for CASSLGQGTNYGYTF.

The gene calls are TRBV2 and TRBJ2-7, with TRBD2 matching over 11 bases. This CDR3 has 14 residues. Germline CDR1 and CDR2: SNHLY and FYNNEI. The trim removed 8 bases at V and 0 bases at J, leaving 3 bases unmatched. The CDR3 sequence is CASGTSGSSYEQYF. The CDR3 coding sequence is TGTGCCAGCGGTACTAGCGGGAGCTCCTACGAGCAGTACTTC. The full variable domain, with the rest looked up from reference TRBV2 and TRBJ2-7, is EPEVTQTPSHQVTQMGQEVILRCVPISNHLYFYWYRQILGQKVEFLVSFYNNEISEKSEIFDDQFSVERPDGSNFTLKIRSTKLEDSAMYFCASGTSGSSYEQYFGPGTRLTVT.

This clone showed up just once. The chain employs TRBV25-1 and TRBJ2-2; 8 bases are a match to TRBD2. V was pared by 2 bases and J by 1 base, with 3 bases of the junction left unmatched. Looked up from germline, CDR1 is MGHDK and CDR2 is SYGVNS. The CDR3 is made up of 16 amino acids. The CDR3: CASSEVGLENTGELFF. The CDR3 DNA reads TGTGCCAGCAGTGAAGTGGGACTAGAGAACACCGGGGAGCTGTTTTTT.

This clone appeared a few times. At the DNA level, this CDR3 is encoded by other sequences in the same sample as well. The chain recombines TRBV7-9 with TRBJ1-4; weak D call: TRBD1 (5 bases). The V end lost 5 bases, the J end lost 0 bases, and 10 bases lay between the germline ends. Germline V gives CDR1 SEHNR, CDR2 FQNEAQ (reference sequence). The length of the CDR3 is 15 residues. CDR3 DNA: TGTGCCAGCAGCCCTGGACATCCAACTAATGAAAAACTGTTTTTT. Its translation is CASSPGHPTNEKLFF.

This sequence joins TRBV28 and TRBJ1-5; D perhaps matches TRBD1 (5 bases). This CDR3 has 14 residues. Germline V gives CDR1 MDHEN, CDR2 SYDVKM. Between the trimmed V and J ends, which lost 4 bases and 3 bases, there was a span of 10 bases. The CDR3 protein is CASSSGPINQPQHF. CDR3 nucleotide sequence: TGTGCCAGCAGTTCGGGACCCATCAATCAGCCCCAGCATTTT.

As for this clone: Different DNA sequences within this sample yield the same CDR3. This chain uses TRBV9 with TRBJ2-5; D is possibly TRBD1 (6 bases). Germline CDR1 SGDLS, CDR2 YYNGEE. This CDR3 is 14 amino acids long. V was cut by 0 bases and J by 2 bases, with 8 bases left in between. The CDR3 spells CASSVAGTQETQYF. The CDR3 DNA reads as TGTGCCAGCAGCGTAGCGGGGACACAAGAGACCCAGTACTTC.

This sequence joins TRBV5-4 and TRBJ1-2; TRBD1 aligns across 8 bases. Germline V gene sequence: CDR1 SGHNT, CDR2 YYREEE (reference sequence). The junction had 7 bases not matched to a gene; V was cut back by 5 bases and J by 4 bases. CDR3 size: 14 residues. The CDR3 region is CASRPQGARYGYTF. The CDR3 DNA reads as TGTGCCAGCAGACCCCAGGGGGCGCGCTATGGCTACACCTTC.

V and J are TRBV6-1 and TRBJ1-1; D unresolved. Trimming left V 4 bases short and J 2 bases short, with 14 bases between. The CDR3 has 15 amino acids. Germline V CDR1 and CDR2: MNHNS, SASEGT. The CDR3 region has the DNA TGTGCCAGCAGTGTTGATGTAGGGATTAACACTGAAGCTTTCTTT. Translated, it gives CASSVDVGINTEAFF.

The chain uses TRBV4-2 and TRBJ2-5; 7 positions match TRBD2. The closer fit of TRBJ2-7 to the DNA end suggests the J call may be wrong. Germline-derived CDR1 and CDR2 are LGHNA and YNFKEQ. The CDR3 consists of 15 residues. The CDR3 DNA is TGTGCCAGCAGCCAGCCTTGGCGGGAGAGCTACGAGCAGTACTTC. The encoded protein is CASSQPWRESYEQYF.

The chain is built from TRBV12-1 and TRBJ1-5; the table assigns TRBD1, which was not confirmed against the DNA. TRBV12-1 is an annotated pseudogene. CDR3 size: 13 residues. The CDR3 coding sequence is TGTGCCAGCCGGACAGGCCAGGGTCAGCCCCAGCATTTT. Translating gives CASRTGQGQPQHF.

This clone was seen a single time. The gene calls are TRBV5-4 and TRBJ1-6; unclear D gene. This CDR3 is 13 amino acids long. Trimming removed 5 bases at V and 8 bases at J, with 11 bases between. Looked up from germline, CDR1 is SGHNT and CDR2 is YYREEE (reference sequence). In nucleotides, the CDR3 is TGTGCCAGCAGTGGGGAAGCCTATTCACCCCTCCACTTT. Its protein product is CASSGEAYSPLHF. The full variable domain, its missing parts supplied by reference TRBV5-4 and TRBJ1-6, is ETGVTQSPTHLIKTRGQQVTLRCSSQSGHNTVSWYQQALGQGPQFIFQYYREEENGRGNFPPRFSGLQFPNYSSELNVNALELDDSALYLCASSGEAYSPLHFGNGTRLTVT.

The chain carries TRBV27 and TRBJ2-2; no firm D call. The germline CDR1 and CDR2 sequences are MNHEY and SMNVEV (reference sequence). This CDR3 is 11 amino acids long. V shed 9 bases and J shed 3 bases, with 5 bases lying between them. The CDR3 loop reads CARWYTGELFF. CDR3 in DNA: TGTGCCAGGTGGTACACCGGGGAGCTGTTTTTT.

The chain recombines TRBV11-2 with TRBJ2-5; TRBD1 matches at 7 bases. Trimming took 3 bases from V and 5 from J; bases not matched to a gene: 9. The CDR3 runs to 15 residues. CDR1 is SGHAT and CDR2 is FQNNGV in the germline V gene. The CDR3 here is CASSFGTALGETQYF. The CDR3 nucleotides read TGTGCCAGCAGCTTCGGGACAGCCCTGGGGGAGACCCAGTACTTC.